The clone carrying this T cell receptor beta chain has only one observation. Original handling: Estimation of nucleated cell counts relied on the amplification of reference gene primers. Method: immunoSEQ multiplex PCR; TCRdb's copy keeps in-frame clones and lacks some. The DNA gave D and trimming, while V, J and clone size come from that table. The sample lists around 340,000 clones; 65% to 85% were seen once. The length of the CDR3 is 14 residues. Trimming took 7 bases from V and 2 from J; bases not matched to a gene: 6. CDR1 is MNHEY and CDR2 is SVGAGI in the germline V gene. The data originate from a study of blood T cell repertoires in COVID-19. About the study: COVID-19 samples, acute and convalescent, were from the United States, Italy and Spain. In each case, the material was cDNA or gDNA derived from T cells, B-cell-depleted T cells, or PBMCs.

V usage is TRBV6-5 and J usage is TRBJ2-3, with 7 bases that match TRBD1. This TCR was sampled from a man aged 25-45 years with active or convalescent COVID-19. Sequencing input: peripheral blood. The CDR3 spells CASKGALSTDTQYF. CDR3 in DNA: TGTGCCAGCAAGGGGGCTCTCTCCACAGATACGCAGTATTTT.